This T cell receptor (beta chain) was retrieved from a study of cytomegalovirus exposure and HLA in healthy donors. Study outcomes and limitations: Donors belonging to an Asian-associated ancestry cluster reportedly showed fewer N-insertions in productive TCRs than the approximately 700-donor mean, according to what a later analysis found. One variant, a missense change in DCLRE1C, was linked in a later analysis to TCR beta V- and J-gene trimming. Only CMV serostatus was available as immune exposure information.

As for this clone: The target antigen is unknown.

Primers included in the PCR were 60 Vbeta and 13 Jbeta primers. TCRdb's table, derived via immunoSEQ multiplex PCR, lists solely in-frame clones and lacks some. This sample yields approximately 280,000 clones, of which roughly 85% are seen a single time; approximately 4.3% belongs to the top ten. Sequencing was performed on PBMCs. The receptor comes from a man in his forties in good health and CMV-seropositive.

The CDR3 nucleotides are TGTGCCAGCAGTGAATCGGGGAAGTGGGACACTGAAGCTTTCTTT. Translating it yields CASSESGKWDTEAFF. This chain connects TRBV25-1 to TRBJ1-1, with D uncertain. V was pared by 1 base and J by 3 bases, with 12 bases between. CDR3 length: 15 residues. CDR1 and CDR2 (germline): MGHDK, SYGVNS.